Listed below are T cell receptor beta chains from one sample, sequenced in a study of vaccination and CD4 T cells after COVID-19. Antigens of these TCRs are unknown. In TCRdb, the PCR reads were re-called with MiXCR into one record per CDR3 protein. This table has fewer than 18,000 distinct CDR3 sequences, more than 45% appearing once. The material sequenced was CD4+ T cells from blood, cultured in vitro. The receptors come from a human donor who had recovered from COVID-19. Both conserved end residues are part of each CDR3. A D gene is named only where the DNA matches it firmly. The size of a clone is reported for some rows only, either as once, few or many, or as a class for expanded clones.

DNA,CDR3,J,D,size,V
TGTGCCAGCAGCTTAGCACGTACCGTTGAGCAGTTCTTC,CASSLARTVEQFF,TRBJ2-1,-,-,TRBV11-2
TGTGCCAGCAGCTTAGGGCGGACGTTCGCCGAGCAGTACTTC,CASSLGRTFAEQYF,TRBJ2-7,-,few,TRBV7-9
TGTGCCAGCACCGTACTAGCGGGAAGGGGTGAGCAGTTCTTC,CASTVLAGRGEQFF,TRBJ2-1,TRBD2,-,TRBV6-2/TRBV6-3
TGCAGTGCTAGAGTCACCCACACAGATACGCAGTATTTT,CSARVTHTDTQYF,TRBJ2-3,-,-,TRBV20-1
TGTGCCAGTAGTCTCCTGGGGCAGCCCCAGCATTTT,CASSLLGQPQHF,TRBJ1-5,-,few,TRBV19
TGTGCCAGCAGTCCAGGGTTTTTGAACACTGAAGCTTTCTTT,CASSPGFLNTEAFF,TRBJ1-1,-,-,TRBV12-3/TRBV12-4
TGTGCCAGCAGCCCGGGGACAGTAGTTCAGCCCCAGCATTTT,CASSPGTVVQPQHF,TRBJ1-5,TRBD1,-,TRBV7-9
TGTGCCTGGAGTCCTCCACGGACAGGAGGGTCACCCCTCCACTTT,CAWSPPRTGGSPLHF,TRBJ1-6,TRBD1,-,TRBV30
TGTGCCAGCGCCGGGACAGGGGGTATGAGGACTGAAGCTTTCTTT,CASAGTGGMRTEAFF,TRBJ1-1,TRBD1,-,TRBV7-9
TGTGCCAGCACCTCGCGGGACTCTCTCACCGGGGAGCTGTTTTTT,CASTSRDSLTGELFF,TRBJ2-2,-,few,TRBV27
TGTGCCAGCAGTTCCCACCCCGGGCGGGAGGCCTCGAGCACAGATACGCAGTATTTT,CASSSHPGREASSTDTQYF,TRBJ2-3,TRBD2,-,TRBV6-5
TGTGCCAGCACCCAATCCCGGGGGCTAGAGACCCAGTACTTC,CASTQSRGLETQYF,TRBJ2-5,-,-,TRBV7-8
TGCGCCAGGTCGACAGGGAAAAGTGGTGGCTACACCTTC,CARSTGKSGGYTF,TRBJ1-2,TRBD1,-,TRBV4-1
TGTGCCAGCTCACCCTATACACGCGGCACAGATACGCAGTATTTT,CASSPYTRGTDTQYF,TRBJ2-3,-,once,TRBV18
TGTGCCAGCAGACGGATAGCGGAGAATGTCGGGGAGCTGTTTTTT,CASRRIAENVGELFF,TRBJ2-2,-,-,TRBV6-1
TGTGCCAGCAGTAAACTAGCGGGGGGCCTCTACAATGAGCAGTTCTTC,CASSKLAGGLYNEQFF,TRBJ2-1,TRBD2,-,TRBV6-1
TGCAGTGCTCAAGACCACTCCTCCTACAATGAGCAGTTCTTC,CSAQDHSSYNEQFF,TRBJ2-1,-,few,TRBV20-1
TGCAGTGCCCTCAGGGGTTTGGGGGAGCAGTTCTTC,CSALRGLGEQFF,TRBJ2-1,-,-,TRBV20-1
TGTGCCAGCAGTTATGGCCTCCGACAGGGGGTTTACAATGAGCAGTTCTTC,CASSYGLRQGVYNEQFF,TRBJ2-1,TRBD1,-,TRBV6-5
TGTGCCAGCAGCTTGGCCACGGGAAAAGCTTTCTTT,CASSLATGKAFF,TRBJ1-1,-,-,TRBV7-2
TGTGCCAGCAGAGAGGACCAGACTAACTATGGCTACACCTTC,CASREDQTNYGYTF,TRBJ1-2,-,-,TRBV7-9
TGTGCCAGCACACAGGGGAATAGCAATCAGCCCCAGCATTTT,CASTQGNSNQPQHF,TRBJ1-5,TRBD1,medium-sized,TRBV12-3/TRBV12-4
TGTGCCAGTCTATCCGGGACAGGGGGGTACTATGGCTACACCTTC,CASLSGTGGYYGYTF,TRBJ1-2,TRBD1,-,TRBV19
TGTGCCAGCAGTCCACTTGCTGGGGCGGGTGAAAAACTGTTTTTT,CASSPLAGAGEKLFF,TRBJ1-4,-,once,TRBV7-8
TGCAGCGTTGAAGTACAGGGAAAGAACACTGAAGCTTTCTTT,CSVEVQGKNTEAFF,TRBJ1-1,-,-,TRBV29-1
TGCAGTGCAATCAGGGGCACTGAAGCTTTCTTT,CSAIRGTEAFF,TRBJ1-1,-,few,TRBV20-1
TGTGCCAGCAGCTCCTTGGACAGAGTACAAGAGACCCAGTACTTC,CASSSLDRVQETQYF,TRBJ2-5,-,-,TRBV5-4
TGCAGTGCCCGGACAGATCAAGAGACCCAGTACTTC,CSARTDQETQYF,TRBJ2-5,-,-,TRBV20-1
TGTGCCAGCAGCCCGAGGGGGGGTTCCTACGAGCAGTACTTC,CASSPRGGSYEQYF,TRBJ2-7,-,-,TRBV7-2
TGTGCCATCAGTGAGAGAGAGGGCGCGGAAGCTTTCTTT,CAISEREGAEAFF,TRBJ1-1,-,-,TRBV10-3
TGTGCCAGTAGTATAAATCGTCTAGGTAGGGCGAATGAGCAGTTCTTC,CASSINRLGRANEQFF,TRBJ2-1,-,-,TRBV19
TGTGCCAGCAGCACGGGCCGTGAAAAACTGTTTTTT,CASSTGREKLFF,TRBJ1-4,-,few,TRBV7-2
TGTGCCAGCAGCCGTAGACCACAGGGTGTGGGTGGCTACACCTTC,CASSRRPQGVGGYTF,TRBJ1-2,-,-,TRBV7-2